This entry describes one T cell receptor beta chain. There is no known antigen for this receptor. The record has no base qualities; no much larger clone is one base away. The data are from a study of cytotoxic CD8 clonotypes in ibrutinib-treated CLL (dated by TCRdb to the early 2020s). Turning to the overall study: The cohort was composed of about a dozen relapsed/refractory and around 14 treatment-naive patients; IGHV unmutated status was identified in some 17 patients. On average, each sample had hundreds of thousands of productive templates and 100,000 or so productive rearrangements. Longitudinal samples were obtainable from about 30% of the roughly 86 participants in the trial. All remission and progressive disease samples were collected while patients were still receiving ibrutinib. Responses were partial in around 25 patients and complete in 2; after median approximately 66 months follow-up, roughly 15 stayed in remission and 12 progressed. The response samples were drawn at a median of approximately 12 months into treatment, with a range of roughly 6 to 36 months. Cryopreserved peripheral blood mononuclear cells were collected before treatment, at response, and at either disease progression or sustained remission. What the study reported, not specific to this receptor: Clonality rose at ibrutinib response, remained stable during sustained remission, and dropped back toward baseline at progression. Public clonotypes were rare and either contracted or stayed stable during treatment, and the rise in clonality at ibrutinib response reflected the expansion of private clonotypes. Sampling times were not matched between sustained-remission and progressing patients, and lymph node repertoires were not studied. At baseline, clonality was higher than in age-matched healthy donors and showed a strong correlation with circulating CD8+ T-cell counts.

Sequences MNHNY (CDR1) and SVGAGI (CDR2) are obtained from the germline V gene (reference sequence). The CDR3 numbers 14 residues from cysteine through phenylalanine. Just CDR3 DNA is preserved here, 42 bases in frame from base 1. The trim is 7 bases for V and 4 bases for J, with a gap of 17 bases between the germline ends. Each clonotype received, on average, approximately 9.9x coverage in deep resolution sequencing performed on a MiSeq, where the target depth lay between 1 in 1 million and 1 in 200,000 T cells. The immunoSEQ hsTCRB Kit was used to generate TCR beta libraries. The authors' pipeline ran thus. ImmunoSEQ Data Assistant and ImmunoSEQ Analyzer were used for data analysis, and V, D and J genes were assigned according to IMGT definitions. Clonality, which ranges from 0 to 1, was calculated as one minus the normalized Shannon entropy of productive rearrangement frequencies. Only overrepresented clonotypes making up at least 0.05% of each patient's repertoire were included in the public clonotype analysis. More than ten age-matched healthy donor repertoires from immuneACCESS were used as controls for clonality. TCRdb retrieved this table from immuneACCESS and kept in-frame rearrangements only. Not all clones are present; in checked studies, unresolved V genes account for under half, and no reason is known for the remainder. V and J calls plus clone size are reproduced from that table; the DNA served to infer D and trimming. The sample profile shows more than 110,000 clones; roughly 90% of them were found once. 11% of the sample rests with the top ten.

The time point tag for this specimen amounts to: about eleven months on ibrutinib. For TCR beta library preparation, approximately 1.8 micrograms of genomic DNA was extracted from cryopreserved PBMCs. High-throughput TCR beta sequencing was performed on longitudinal blood samples from CLL patients receiving ibrutinib monotherapy. The patients were enrolled in a single-center, open-label phase 2 trial of ibrutinib monotherapy. The sequencing here drew on PBMCs, taken after 12 months of ibrutinib treatment. The sequence was obtained from a human donor with chronic lymphocytic leukemia. The rearranged segments are TRBV6-6 and TRBJ2-7; TRBD2 is a possible D gene, resting on 8 matching bases. The CDR3 region reads CASNEGGGRYEQYF. The DNA sequence reads TGTGCCAGCAACGAAGGGGGCGGGAGGTACGAGCAGTACTTC.